This entry features one T cell receptor beta chain sequence. Its antigen is unidentified. The record originates from a study of T-cell reconstitution after alpha-beta-depleted transplantation in children. General observations from the study: Several hundred expanded graft clones reportedly supplied alpha-beta T cells about two months after transplant. For some patients, TCRbeta diversity was high at day 60 because of recipient T cells and thymic progenitors that survived. T-cell counts and diversity were attributed mostly to newly produced T cells one year after transplant.

TCRbeta library construction was performed incorporating unique molecular identifiers. MiXCR, run by TCRdb on the PCR reads, gives a single entry per CDR3 protein. The data show about 440,000 distinct CDR3 sequences, with 43% seen just once and about 30% held by the top ten. V was pared by 5 bases and J by 0 bases, with 13 bases between. CDR3 length equals 15 residues. The germline CDR1 and CDR2 sequences are DFQATT and SNEGSKA (reference sequence). This chain connects TRBV20-1 to TRBJ2-2; D possibly corresponds to TRBD1 (5 bases). Sample: PBMCs, taken before TCRalphabeta/CD19-depleted stem cell transplant. The origin of this receptor is a girl aged 2 to 10 with aplastic anemia, due to receive a stem cell transplant. The CDR3: CSARYRLTNTGELFF. CDR3 sequence (DNA): TGCAGTGCTCGTTACAGGCTCACGAACACCGGGGAGCTGTTTTTT.